The clone carrying this TCR beta chain was found many times. The antigen is undetermined. The source of the sample is a study of T cells in Graves' hyperthyroidism and ophthalmopathy. The CDR3 length is 14 residues. CDR1 and CDR2 (germline): SGHRS, YFSETQ. The ends lost 1 base at V and 7 bases at J; junction bases unmatched: 5. Researchers took RNA transcripts and amplified the TCR beta CDR3 regions from them. The study used the HTBI primer set for a first-round RT-PCR of the TCR CDR3. MiXCR, run by TCRdb on the multiplex PCR reads, gives a single entry per CDR3 protein. The sample carries approximately 640,000 distinct CDR3 sequences, approximately 15% recorded once. Study outcomes and limitations: Blood held most thyroid clonotypes expanded above 0.001 frequency.

The sample was blood. This chain joins TRBV5-1 and TRBJ2-1, with TRBD2 identical over 7 bases. The receptor was derived from a man in his forties or fifties with Graves' hyperthyroidism. For the CDR3, the DNA is TGCGCCAGCAGCTTGAGGGAGGGATTAAATGAGCAGTTCTTC. Protein sequence: CASSLREGLNEQFF.